The 15 T cell receptor beta chains listed next were all sequenced from one sample in a study of T cell repertoires in cytomegalovirus infection. In TCRdb, the reads were re-called with MiXCR into one record per CDR3 protein. Here the sample spans approximately 150,000 distinct CDR3 sequences, 5% to 6.5% being singletons. The source material was PBMCs. All receptors derive from a human donor in good health (CMV status not recorded). Some clones in this sample may be carry-over from other donors' samples.

This clonotype was observed at least ten times. The CDR3 DNA reads as TGTGCCACGAGCGGACGGGACAGACCTAATGAGCAGTTCTTC. Translation gives CATSGRDRPNEQFF. V is TRBV25-1 and J is TRBJ2-1; 7 nucleotides line up with TRBD1. This CDR3 contains 14 residues. Per germline, CDR1 MGHDK and CDR2 SYGVNS. The junction had 13 bases not matched to a gene; V was cut back by 10 bases and J by 7 bases.

This clonotype was found a few times. The genes are TRBV20-1 and TRBJ2-5; TRBD1 is a possible D gene (5 bases). Trimming removed 5 bases at V and 0 bases at J, with 19 bases between. The CDR3 spans 16 residues. Germline lookup yields CDR1 DFQATT and CDR2 SNEGSKA (reference sequence). The CDR3 here is CSALLRQTSDQETQYF. The CDR3 nucleotides are TGCAGTGCTCTACTGCGACAGACGTCAGACCAAGAGACCCAGTACTTC.

This clonotype was counted many times. The chain is built from TRBV28 and TRBJ2-7, with 7 bases lining up with TRBD1. Germline V lookup: CDR1 MDHEN, CDR2 SYDVKM. V lost 7 bases, J lost 0 bases, and 9 bases stayed unmatched. The CDR3 spans 15 residues. The CDR3 DNA is TGTGCCAGCAAACCGACAGGGAAGAGCTCCTACGAGCAGTACTTC. This gives the protein CASKPTGKSSYEQYF.

At least ten counts were recorded for this clonotype. This chain links TRBV7-9 with TRBJ1-1; 8 bases agree with TRBD1. The CDR3 length is 13 residues. V gave up 10 bases and J gave up 10 bases; unmatched junction bases: 14. Germline V gene lookup returns CDR1 SEHNR and CDR2 FQNEAQ (reference sequence). The DNA of the CDR3 is TGTGCCACAGAGCCCGGACAGGGCGTGAGAGCTTTCTTT. It codes for CATEPGQGVRAFF.

This clonotype occurred many times. The chain uses TRBV7-2 and TRBJ1-1, with D tentatively TRBD1 (6 bases). The CDR3 totals 13 residues. V shed 1 base and J shed 7 bases, with 10 bases lying between them. Per the germline V gene, CDR1 is SGHTA and CDR2 is FQGNSA. This chain's CDR3 is CASSLVKTGEAFF. The CDR3 DNA sequence: TGTGCCAGCAGCTTAGTTAAGACAGGTGAAGCTTTCTTT.

This clonotype appeared many times. V gene TRBV28 combines with J gene TRBJ2-5, with D possibly called TRBD1 or TRBD2 (5 bases each). The CDR3 runs 14 residues. The germline CDR1 and CDR2 sequences are MDHEN and SYDVKM. V was shortened by 5 bases and J by 4 bases, with 14 bases between the two germline ends. The CDR3 nucleotides are TGTGCCAGCAGTCCCCCGGGACCCCTAGAGACCCAGTACTTC. Translation: CASSPPGPLETQYF.

This clonotype showed up many times. The chain joins TRBV7-2 to TRBJ1-2, with D perhaps matching TRBD1 (6 bases). CDR3 length: 14 amino acids. The V and J ends lost 5 bases and 1 base respectively, with 11 bases between them. Germline CDR1 is SGHTA and CDR2 is FQGNSA. For the CDR3, the DNA is TGTGCCAGCAGCCAGGGGCCGAGTAACTATGGCTACACCTTC. Amino acid sequence: CASSQGPSNYGYTF.

This clonotype has a count of ten or more. V and J are TRBV18 and TRBJ1-1; 7 nucleotides agree with TRBD1. With V trimmed by 4 bases and J by 8 bases, 4 bases remained unmatched. The CDR3 is 12 amino acids. Germline CDR1 is KGHSH and CDR2 is LQKENI. CDR3 sequence (DNA): TGTGCCAGCTCACTTAGACAGGGAGAAGCTTTCTTT. As protein: CASSLRQGEAFF.

This clonotype was observed at least ten times. The chain combines TRBV6-6 with TRBJ2-7, with a weak D call TRBD1 (6 bases). Trimming took 0 bases from V and 1 from J, leaving 16 bases between them. This CDR3 is 17 amino acids long. The V gene's germline CDR1 is MNHNY and CDR2 SVGAGI (reference sequence). The CDR3 nucleotides are TGTGCCAGCAGTTACTCGAAGACAGGACAACAATCCTACGAGCAGTACTTC. Translating it yields CASSYSKTGQQSYEQYF.

This clonotype was detected only a few times. V and J are TRBV30 and TRBJ1-1; D ambiguous. Per germline, CDR1 GTSNPN and CDR2 SVGIG (reference sequence). The CDR3 runs 12 residues. The V end was cut by 5 bases, the J end by 5 bases, with 12 bases between. As DNA, the CDR3 is TGTGCCTGGGGCCCTACGGGGACTGAAGCTTTCTTT. Protein sequence: CAWGPTGTEAFF.

The chain couples TRBV13 to TRBJ1-1, with D possibly TRBD1 on 5 matching bases. Germline lookup yields CDR1 PRHDT and CDR2 FYEKMQ (reference sequence). With 7 bases removed from V and 3 bases from J, the gap between germline ends came to 12 bases. This CDR3 is built from 13 residues. The CDR3 loop is CASKSGGDTEAFF. In nucleotides, the CDR3 is TGTGCCAGCAAATCGGGGGGGGACACTGAAGCTTTCTTT. Filled out from reference TRBV13 and TRBJ1-1, the complete variable domain reads AAGVIQSPRHLIKEKRETATLKCYPIPRHDTVYWYQQGPGQDPQFLISFYEKMQSDKGSIPDRFSAQQFSDYHSELNMSSLELGDSALYFCASKSGGDTEAFFGQGTRLTVV.

This clonotype was counted at least ten times. V is TRBV7-3 and J is TRBJ2-1, with no clear D. The CDR3 has 13 amino acids. Per the germline V gene, CDR1 is SGHTA and CDR2 is FQGTGA. V was clipped by 5 bases and J by 6 bases, with 11 bases between them. CDR3 sequence (DNA): TGTGCCAGCAGCGAAGCAAGACTCAATGAGCAGTTCTTC. Its translation is CASSEARLNEQFF.

This clonotype was observed at least ten times. V usage is TRBV7-2 and J usage is TRBJ1-1; D is undetermined. V shed 0 bases and J shed 1 base, with 9 bases lying between them. The V gene's germline CDR1 is SGHTA and CDR2 FQGNSA. This CDR3 spans 15 amino acids. Here the CDR3 reads CASSLAGPPNTEAFF. CDR3 bases: TGTGCCAGCAGCTTAGCCGGTCCCCCGAACACTGAAGCTTTCTTT.

A note on this clonotype: A much bigger clone sits one base away, suggesting this may be a read error. The chain employs TRBV6-6 and TRBJ1-1; D gene uncertain. Germline CDR1 and CDR2: MNHNY and SVGAGI (reference sequence). There are 13 residues in the CDR3. As DNA, the CDR3 is TGTGCCAGCAGTTACCCGAGGAACACTGAAGCTTCCTTT. Translation: CASSYPRNTEASF.

A few counts support this clonotype. The chain couples TRBV2 to TRBJ2-5; no reliable D call. The CDR3 has 14 residues. CDR1 is SNHLY and CDR2 is FYNNEI in the germline V gene. The V and J ends lost 7 bases and 5 bases respectively, with 17 bases between them. CDR3 coding DNA: TGTGCCAGCACCCGAGCCCGGGTCGGGGAGACCCAGTACTTC. Amino acids: CASTRARVGETQYF.